This is a list of T cell receptor beta chains from one sample in a study of monozygotic twins with inflammatory bowel disease. TCRdb processed the 5' RACE reads again and assigns one entry to each CDR3 protein, with no DNA. In all, the sample yields roughly 170,000 distinct CDR3 sequences. Sequencing was performed on blood. All receptors come from a human donor with ulcerative colitis or Crohn's disease, or a healthy co-twin of an affected twin (not recorded which). Both conserved end residues are part of each CDR3. The order of the fields is J gene, V gene, CDR3 protein.

TRBJ1-5	TRBV19	CASSIGRRNQPQHF
TRBJ2-1	TRBV20-1	CSAISGRATYNEQFF
TRBJ2-7	TRBV27	CASSLGPMGTYEQYF
TRBJ2-4	TRBV20-1	CSASGTAQNMQYF
TRBJ2-7	TRBV29-1	CSVESGQGSVPPYEQYF
TRBJ2-7	TRBV20-1	CSARYYKVGGHEQYF
TRBJ2-5	TRBV4-1	CASSGRLGETQYF
TRBJ1-5	TRBV19	CASSMFSPGQSFLSNQPQHF
TRBJ2-3	TRBV11-2	CASSLEPSGQGGSQYF
TRBJ1-4	TRBV27	CASSWRQGQEKLFF
TRBJ1-1	TRBV29-1	CSVEEARGEAFF
TRBJ2-3	TRBV20-1	CSARERPSLMAGDTDTQYF
TRBJ2-1	TRBV7-2	CASSSDRDFEQFF
TRBJ2-7	TRBV5-1	CASSSRASGLAGVNSYEQYF
TRBJ2-7	TRBV5-6	CASSLSPGAYEQYF
TRBJ1-5	TRBV30	CAWSIQGPFPYSNQPQHF
TRBJ2-1	TRBV7-2	CASSLAPGATGEQFF
TRBJ1-1	TRBV9	CASSERPGRRTEAFF
TRBJ1-1	TRBV5-1	CASSQSVWRGEAFF
TRBJ2-1	TRBV7-9	CASSLVRADNEQFF
TRBJ2-7	TRBV29-1	CSVVLTDLISYEQYF
TRBJ1-3	TRBV10-2	CASSESVAGNTIYF
TRBJ2-1	TRBV5-1	CASSLGRSSYNEQFF
TRBJ2-7	TRBV25-1	CASGQQTYEQYF
TRBJ1-6	TRBV12-3/TRBV12-4	CASSRDISSPLHF
TRBJ2-1	TRBV27	CASSPSGRAREQFF
TRBJ2-7	TRBV10-3	CAIRDPTGGKDEQYF
TRBJ1-6	TRBV5-6	CASRGQAPLKNSPLHF